The next 21 T cell receptor beta chains were all read from a single sample in a study of T cell changes during pregnancy in multiple sclerosis. Using immunoSEQ multiplex PCR, the repertoire was profiled, and TCRdb retains in-frame clones only, with some absent. In the table there are fewer than 45,000 clones, around 90% of which are singletons. The specimen comprised CD4+ T cells from peripheral blood mononuclear cells, sampled after pregnancy. The receptor set was obtained from a female donor in good health, enrolled as a control in a pregnancy study.

The chain joins TRBV12-5 to TRBJ2-1; perhaps TRBD1 as D (6 bases). This CDR3 is built from 14 residues. Germline V gene data show CDR1 as LGHNT and CDR2 as FRNRAP. Trimming took off 1 base at V and 13 bases at J, with 17 bases between the two ends. CDR3 nucleotide sequence: TGTGCTAGTGGTTTGGAACCCAGCAGGGGATTCCAGTTCTTC. As protein: CASGLEPSRGFQFF.

This clone was observed a single time. The chain employs TRBV4-1 and TRBJ2-7; possible D gene TRBD1, 5 bases. The V and J ends lost 0 bases and 0 bases respectively, with 9 bases between them. Germline V gene lookup returns CDR1 MGHRA and CDR2 YSYEKL. CDR3 length equals 15 residues. The CDR3 nucleotides are TGCGCCAGCAGCCAAGATCCCGACAGCTCCTACGAGCAGTACTTC. The encoded protein is CASSQDPDSSYEQYF.

CDR3 DNA: TGCGCCAGCAGCAAAGGAGGACAGGGCCTGGGGCAGCCCCAGCATTTT. It yields the protein CASSKGGQGLGQPQHF. The rearrangement joins TRBV5-1 to TRBJ1-5, with TRBD1 identical over 8 bases. CDR3 length: 16 residues. Trimming cost V 4 bases and J 7 bases; bases outside gene matches: 13. The V gene's germline CDR1 is SGHRS and CDR2 YFSETQ.

CDR3 in amino acids: CASSLELATPGELFF. The CDR3 DNA follows: TGCGCCAGCAGCTTGGAACTAGCTACCCCCGGGGAGCTGTTTTTT. The genes are TRBV5-1 and TRBJ2-2; the D gene is possibly TRBD2 (6 bases). Trimming left V 0 bases short and J 6 bases short, with 12 bases between. CDR1 is SGHRS and CDR2 is YFSETQ in the germline V gene. CDR3 length equals 15 residues.

In this sample, this clone turned up once. V usage is TRBV9 and J usage is TRBJ1-3; 8 bases match TRBD1. V lost 4 bases to trimming and J lost 5 bases; unmatched junction nucleotides: 5. Germline V CDR1 and CDR2: SGDLS, YYNGEE. This CDR3 is built from 14 residues. CDR3 residues: CASSTWTGRNTIYF. CDR3 sequence (DNA): TGTGCCAGCAGCACCTGGACAGGGAGAAACACCATATATTTT. Full variable domain (outside the CDR3, taken from reference TRBV9 and TRBJ1-3): DSGVTQTPKHLITATGQRVTLRCSPRSGDLSVYWYQQSLDQGLQFLIQYYNGEERAKGNILERFSAQQFPDLHSELNLSSLELGDSALYFCASSTWTGRNTIYFGEGSWLTVV.

The rearrangement joins TRBV7-2 to TRBJ2-7; TRBD2 matches at 9 bases. V was pared by 1 base and J by 0 bases, with 4 bases of the junction left unmatched. This CDR3 comprises 16 residues. Germline V gives CDR1 SGHTA, CDR2 FQGNSA. CDR3 DNA: TGTGCCAGCAGCTTAGTGGGTAGCGGGGGCTCCTACGAGCAGTACTTC. This translates into CASSLVGSGGSYEQYF. The complete variable domain, with remaining parts taken from reference TRBV7-2 and TRBJ2-7, reads GAGVSQSPSNKVTEKGKDVELRCDPISGHTALYWYRQSLGQGLEFLIYFQGNSAPDKSGLPSDRFSAERTGGSVSTLTIQRTQQEDSAVYLCASSLVGSGGSYEQYFGPGTRLTVT.

The chain links TRBV5-6 to TRBJ2-7; 10 bases are a match to TRBD2. V was clipped by 3 bases and J by 6 bases; unmatched bases: 3. Germline V gives CDR1 SGHDT, CDR2 YYEEEE. This CDR3 has 13 residues. The CDR3 DNA follows: TGTGCCAGCAGCTCCGTAGCGGGGGGCGAGCAGTACTTC. Amino acids: CASSSVAGGEQYF.

The CDR3 DNA follows: TGTGCCAGCAGTTACAGTTTCACTGAAGCTTTCTTT. It is translated as CASSYSFTEAFF. This chain links TRBV2 with TRBJ1-1; D is undetermined. Germline V gene sequence: CDR1 SNHLY, CDR2 FYNNEI. There are 12 residues in the CDR3. Trimming pared 5 bases from V and 4 bases from J, leaving 8 bases between.

The rearrangement links TRBV20-1 to TRBJ1-2, with D possibly being TRBD1 (5 bases). Germline-derived CDR1 and CDR2 are DFQATT and SNEGSKA (reference sequence). The V end was cut by 6 bases, the J end by 6 bases, with 11 bases between. This CDR3 contains 11 residues. The CDR3 region is CSATPGDGYTF. The CDR3, as DNA: TGCAGTGCCACCCCGGGGGATGGCTACACCTTC.

J is TRBJ2-7 and V is TRBV4-2, with D possibly TRBD1 on 5 matching bases. The CDR3 is 14 amino acids. Trimming took off 2 bases at V and 0 bases at J, with 8 bases between the two ends. Germline V gene sequence: CDR1 LGHNA, CDR2 YNFKEQ. As DNA, the CDR3 is TGTGCCAGCAGCCAACTCCAGGGCTCCTACGAGCAGTACTTC. The encoded protein is CASSQLQGSYEQYF.

V gene TRBV5-1 combines with J gene TRBJ2-2; 9 nucleotides match TRBD2. The CDR3 has 15 amino acids. Germline lookup yields CDR1 SGHRS and CDR2 YFSETQ. V was pared by 1 base and J by 6 bases, with 4 bases of the junction left unmatched. The CDR3 DNA is TGCGCCAGCAGCTTGAATAGCGGGGGAGCCGGGGAGCTGTTTTTT. Translation gives CASSLNSGGAGELFF. The full variable domain, in which reference TRBV5-1 and TRBJ2-2 provide the parts outside the CDR3, is KAGVTQTPRYLIKTRGQQVTLSCSPISGHRSVSWYQQTPGQGLQFLFEYFSETQRNKGNFPGRFSGRQFSNSRSEMNVSTLELGDSALYLCASSLNSGGAGELFFGEGSRLTVL.

V usage is TRBV7-2 and J usage is TRBJ2-7, with a possible D match to TRBD2 (5 bases). V lost 5 bases and J 4 bases, leaving 21 bases between the germline ends. This CDR3 is built from 16 residues. CDR1 SGHTA and CDR2 FQGNSA come from the germline V gene. The CDR3 reads CASSPTSPGWEYEQYF. The CDR3 region has the DNA TGTGCCAGCAGCCCTACTTCCCCGGGTTGGGAGTACGAGCAGTACTTC.

The chain carries TRBV6-7 and TRBJ2-3, with TRBD1 matching over 7 bases. TRBV6-7 is classed as an ORF, of uncertain function. V trimming: 6 bases; J trimming: 1 base; junction bases outside the gene matches: 7. The CDR3 is made up of 15 amino acids. This CDR3 is CASRPGQPRTDTQYF. The CDR3 DNA is TGTGCCAGCAGGCCGGGACAGCCCCGCACAGATACGCAGTATTTT.

The J gene is TRBJ2-7, the V gene TRBV10-1; 11 nucleotides agree with TRBD2. This CDR3 is built from 14 residues. The trim removed 6 bases at V and 7 bases at J, leaving 8 bases unmatched. Germline-derived CDR1 and CDR2 are WNHNN and SYGVQD (reference sequence). CDR3 in amino acids: CASSPAGLAGEQYF. The CDR3, as DNA: TGCGCCAGCAGCCCCGCAGGACTAGCGGGTGAGCAGTACTTC.

V and J are TRBV28 and TRBJ1-4; TRBD1 agrees at 7 bases. The CDR3 runs to 15 residues. Unmatched junction bases numbered 7, after V lost 5 bases and J lost 4 bases. From germline, CDR1 is MDHEN and CDR2 SYDVKM. The CDR3 nucleotides read TGTGCCAGCAGTACCCGGACAGGAATTAATGAAAAACTGTTTTTT. Its protein product is CASSTRTGINEKLFF. Based on the CDR3 plus reference TRBV28 and TRBJ1-4, the full variable domain is DVKVTQSSRYLVKRTGEKVFLECVQDMDHENMFWYRQDPGLGLRLIYFSYDVKMKEKGDIPEGYSVSREKKERFSLILESASTNQTSMYLCASSTRTGINEKLFFGSGTQLSVL.

The table lists this clone with a count of one. This rearrangement joins TRBV15 to TRBJ2-1; 8 bases agree with TRBD1. The CDR3 is 14 residues long. The germline V gene has CDR1 LNHNV and CDR2 YYDKDF (reference sequence). V shed 0 bases, J shed 7 bases, and the junction held 2 bases outside the gene matches. The CDR3 DNA sequence: TGTGCCACCAGCAGAGAGCAGGGGGCTAATGAGCAGTTCTTC. Protein product: CATSREQGANEQFF.

The V gene is TRBV14, the J gene TRBJ2-2; D is perhaps TRBD2 (5 bases). Germline CDR1 reads SGHDN; CDR2 reads FVKESK. This CDR3 contains 14 residues. Deletions cut 4 bases from V and 6 bases from J, with 12 bases between. CDR3 protein: CASSPHRTAGELFF. Written as DNA, the CDR3 is TGTGCCAGCAGCCCACACCGGACTGCCGGGGAGCTGTTTTTT. The full variable domain, rest sourced from reference TRBV14 and TRBJ2-2, is EAGVTQFPSHSVIEKGQTVTLRCDPISGHDNLYWYRRVMGKEIKFLLHFVKESKQDESGMPNNRFLAERTGGTYSTLKVQPAELEDSGVYFCASSPHRTAGELFFGEGSRLTVL.

The genes are TRBV2 and TRBJ2-2; 10 nucleotides line up with TRBD2. This CDR3 contains 16 residues. Trimming cost V 1 base and J 2 bases; bases outside gene matches: 1. CDR1 is SNHLY, CDR2 FYNNEI, per germline. The CDR3 DNA is TGTGCCAGCAGTGAAGGACTAGCGGGCAACACCGGGGAGCTGTTTTTT. This encodes CASSEGLAGNTGELFF.

The chain is built from TRBV19 and TRBJ1-2, with 7 bases fitting TRBD1. The CDR3 has 16 residues. V lost 3 bases and J lost 0; bases outside the gene matches: 7. Germline V gene lookup returns CDR1 LNHDA and CDR2 SQIVND (reference sequence). CDR3 loop: CASSIRMGTANYGYTF. CDR3 nucleotide sequence: TGTGCCAGTAGTATTAGGATGGGGACAGCTAACTATGGCTACACCTTC.

This clone occurred a few times. The chain uses TRBV7-9 and TRBJ1-1; TRBD1 is a possible D gene (6 bases). The V gene lost 3 bases and the J gene lost 3 bases, with 11 bases spanning the gap. This CDR3 region has 14 residues. Per the germline V gene, CDR1 is SEHNR and CDR2 is FQNEAQ (reference sequence). The CDR3 sequence: CASSLGGAYTEAFF. The CDR3 bases are TGTGCCAGCAGCTTGGGGGGGGCGTACACTGAAGCTTTCTTT.

The CDR3 region is CASSIWGQENQPQHF. The CDR3 region has the DNA TGTGCCAGTAGTATATGGGGGCAGGAAAATCAGCCCCAGCATTTT. This chain joins TRBV19 and TRBJ1-5; TRBD1 is a possible D gene (6 bases). Germline CDR1 is LNHDA and CDR2 is SQIVND (reference sequence). The CDR3 totals 15 residues. V lost 2 bases, J lost 4 bases, and 12 bases lay in between.